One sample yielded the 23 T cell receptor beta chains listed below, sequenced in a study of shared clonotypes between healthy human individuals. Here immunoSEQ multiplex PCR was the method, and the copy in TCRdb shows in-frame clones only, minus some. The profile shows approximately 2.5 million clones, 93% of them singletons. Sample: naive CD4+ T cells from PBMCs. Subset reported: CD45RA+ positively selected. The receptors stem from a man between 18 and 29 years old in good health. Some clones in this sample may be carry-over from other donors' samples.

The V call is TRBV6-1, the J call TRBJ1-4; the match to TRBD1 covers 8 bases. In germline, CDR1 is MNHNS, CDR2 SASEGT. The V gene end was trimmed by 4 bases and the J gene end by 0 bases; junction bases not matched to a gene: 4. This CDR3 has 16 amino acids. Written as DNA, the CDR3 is TGTGCCAGCAGTGGGCGGACAGGGCCAACTAATGAAAAACTGTTTTTT. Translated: CASSGRTGPTNEKLFF.

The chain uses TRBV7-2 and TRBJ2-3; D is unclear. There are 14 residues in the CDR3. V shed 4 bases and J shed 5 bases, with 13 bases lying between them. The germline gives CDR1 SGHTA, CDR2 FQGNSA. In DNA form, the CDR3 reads TGTGCCAGCAGCTCCGCCGAGGCAAAAGATACGCAGTATTTT. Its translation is CASSSAEAKDTQYF.

CDR3 sequence reads: CASSSYLAEEGTDTQYF. For the CDR3, the DNA is TGCGCCAGCAGCAGCTACCTAGCGGAAGAGGGCACAGATACGCAGTATTTT. The chain employs TRBV5-1 and TRBJ2-3; TRBD2 agrees at 7 bases. Unmatched junction bases numbered 12, after V lost 4 bases and J lost 1 base. The germline V gene has CDR1 SGHRS and CDR2 YFSETQ. This CDR3 has 17 amino acids.

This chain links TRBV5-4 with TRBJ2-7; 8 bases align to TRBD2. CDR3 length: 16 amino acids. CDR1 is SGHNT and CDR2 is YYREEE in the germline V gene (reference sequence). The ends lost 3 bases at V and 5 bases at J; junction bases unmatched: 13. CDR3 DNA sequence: TGTGCCAGCAGCTCCCCCCCAGCGGGAGTTAACCACGAGCAGTACTTC. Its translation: CASSSPPAGVNHEQYF. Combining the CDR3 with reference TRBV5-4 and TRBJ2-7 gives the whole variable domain ETGVTQSPTHLIKTRGQQVTLRCSSQSGHNTVSWYQQALGQGPQFIFQYYREEENGRGNFPPRFSGLQFPNYSSELNVNALELDDSALYLCASSSPPAGVNHEQYFGPGTRLTVT.

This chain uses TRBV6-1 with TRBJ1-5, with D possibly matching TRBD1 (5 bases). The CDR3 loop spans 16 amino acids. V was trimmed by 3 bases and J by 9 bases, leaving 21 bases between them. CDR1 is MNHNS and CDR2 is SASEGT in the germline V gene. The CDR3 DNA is TGTGCCAGCAGTGAGACCGGGGGGTCCTTGGTTGGGCCCCAGCATTTT. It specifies CASSETGGSLVGPQHF.

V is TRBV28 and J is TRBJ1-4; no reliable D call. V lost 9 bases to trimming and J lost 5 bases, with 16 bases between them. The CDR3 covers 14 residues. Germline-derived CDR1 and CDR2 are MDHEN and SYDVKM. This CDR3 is CASTDPSPNEKLFF. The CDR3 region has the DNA TGTGCCAGTACGGACCCAAGTCCGAATGAAAAACTGTTTTTT.

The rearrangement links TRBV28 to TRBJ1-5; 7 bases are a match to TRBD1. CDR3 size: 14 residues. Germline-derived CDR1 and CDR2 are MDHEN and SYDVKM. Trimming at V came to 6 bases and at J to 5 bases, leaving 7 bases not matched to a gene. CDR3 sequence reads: CASRQTGADQPQHF. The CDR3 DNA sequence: TGTGCCAGCAGACAAACAGGGGCGGATCAGCCCCAGCATTTT.

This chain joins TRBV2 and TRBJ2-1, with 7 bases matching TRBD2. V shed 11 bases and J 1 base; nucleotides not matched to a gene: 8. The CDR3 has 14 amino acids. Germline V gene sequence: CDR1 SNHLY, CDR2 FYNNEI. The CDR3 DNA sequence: TGTGCCCGGACGGCTAGCGGTTCCTACAATGAGCAGTTCTTC. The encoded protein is CARTASGSYNEQFF.

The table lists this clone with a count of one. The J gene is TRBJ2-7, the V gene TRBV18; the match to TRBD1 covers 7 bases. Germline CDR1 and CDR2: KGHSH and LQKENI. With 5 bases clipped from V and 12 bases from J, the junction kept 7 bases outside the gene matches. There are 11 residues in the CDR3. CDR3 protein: CASSGLGGVYF. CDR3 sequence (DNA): TGTGCCAGCTCAGGTCTAGGGGGCGTGTACTTC. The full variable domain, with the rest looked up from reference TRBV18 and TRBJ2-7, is NAGVMQNPRHLVRRRGQEARLRCSPMKGHSHVYWYRQLPEEGLKFMVYLQKENIIDESGMPKERFSAEFPKEGPSILRIQQVVRGDSAAYFCASSGLGGVYFGPGTRLTVT.

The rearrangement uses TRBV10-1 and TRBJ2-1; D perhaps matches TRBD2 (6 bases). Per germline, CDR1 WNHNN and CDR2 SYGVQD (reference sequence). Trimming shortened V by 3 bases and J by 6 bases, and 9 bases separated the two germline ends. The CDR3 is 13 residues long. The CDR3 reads CASSDPGSNEQFF. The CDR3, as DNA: TGCGCCAGCAGTGACCCCGGGAGCAATGAGCAGTTCTTC.

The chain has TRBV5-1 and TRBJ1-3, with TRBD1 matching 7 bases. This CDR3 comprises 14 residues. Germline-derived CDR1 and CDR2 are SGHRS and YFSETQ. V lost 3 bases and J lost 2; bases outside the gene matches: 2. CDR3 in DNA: TGCGCCAGCAGCTCGACAGGGACTGGAAACACCATATATTTT. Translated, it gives CASSSTGTGNTIYF.

This CDR3 is CASSEAGGQPQHF. The CDR3 bases are TGTGCCAGCAGTGAGGCAGGGGGTCAGCCCCAGCATTTT. The chain couples TRBV25-1 to TRBJ1-5; 7 bases line up with TRBD1. The length of the CDR3 is 13 residues. With 3 bases clipped from V and 6 bases from J, the junction kept 2 bases outside the gene matches. CDR1 and CDR2 from the germline V gene are MGHDK and SYGVNS.

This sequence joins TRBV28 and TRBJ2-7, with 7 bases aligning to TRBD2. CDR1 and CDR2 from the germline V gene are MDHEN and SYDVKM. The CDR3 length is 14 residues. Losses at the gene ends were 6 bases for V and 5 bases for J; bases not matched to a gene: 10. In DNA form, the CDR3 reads TGTGCCAGCAGCCTTGGGGGGGAGGGCCACGAGCAGTACTTC. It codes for CASSLGGEGHEQYF. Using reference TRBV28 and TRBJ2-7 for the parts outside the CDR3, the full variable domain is DVKVTQSSRYLVKRTGEKVFLECVQDMDHENMFWYRQDPGLGLRLIYFSYDVKMKEKGDIPEGYSVSREKKERFSLILESASTNQTSMYLCASSLGGEGHEQYFGPGTRLTVT.

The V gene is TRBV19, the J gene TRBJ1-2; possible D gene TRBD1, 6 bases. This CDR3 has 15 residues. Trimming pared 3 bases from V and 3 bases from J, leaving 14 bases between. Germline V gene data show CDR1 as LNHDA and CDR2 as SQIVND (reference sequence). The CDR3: CASSMARGRHYGYTF. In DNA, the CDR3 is TGTGCCAGTAGTATGGCCCGGGGGCGGCACTATGGCTACACCTTC.

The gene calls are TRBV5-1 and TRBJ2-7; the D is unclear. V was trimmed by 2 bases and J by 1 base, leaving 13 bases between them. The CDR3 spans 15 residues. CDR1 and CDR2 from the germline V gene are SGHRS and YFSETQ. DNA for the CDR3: TGCGCCAGCAGCTTCGATCCAGCCTTGTCCTACGAGCAGTACTTC. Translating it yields CASSFDPALSYEQYF.

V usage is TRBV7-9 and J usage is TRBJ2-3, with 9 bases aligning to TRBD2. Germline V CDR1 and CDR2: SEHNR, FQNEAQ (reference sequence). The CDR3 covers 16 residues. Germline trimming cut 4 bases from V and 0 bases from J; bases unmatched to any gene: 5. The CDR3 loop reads CASSSGLARSTDTQYF. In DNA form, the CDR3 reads TGTGCCAGCAGCTCCGGACTAGCGCGAAGCACAGATACGCAGTATTTT.

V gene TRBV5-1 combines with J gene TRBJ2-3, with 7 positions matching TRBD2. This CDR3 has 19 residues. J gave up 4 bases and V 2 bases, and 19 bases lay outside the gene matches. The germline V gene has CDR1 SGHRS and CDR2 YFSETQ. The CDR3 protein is CASSLPSPTWRERADTQYF. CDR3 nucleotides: TGCGCCAGCAGCTTACCCTCCCCCACCTGGCGGGAGAGGGCAGATACGCAGTATTTT.

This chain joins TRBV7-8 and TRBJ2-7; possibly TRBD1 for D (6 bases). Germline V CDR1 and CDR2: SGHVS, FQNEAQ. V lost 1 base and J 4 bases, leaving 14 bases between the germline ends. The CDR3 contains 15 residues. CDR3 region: CASSLGRDRLYEQYF. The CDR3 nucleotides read TGTGCCAGCAGCTTAGGTCGTGACAGGCTATACGAGCAGTACTTC.

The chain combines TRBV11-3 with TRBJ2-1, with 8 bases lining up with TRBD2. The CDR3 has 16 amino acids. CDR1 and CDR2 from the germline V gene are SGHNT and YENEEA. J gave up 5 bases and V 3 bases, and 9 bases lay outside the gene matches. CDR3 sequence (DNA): TGTGCCAGCAGCTTGGTCGTTAGCGGGGCTCACAATGAGCAGTTCTTC. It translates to CASSLVVSGAHNEQFF.

This CDR3 is CAIGGRDADTQYF. The CDR3 nucleotides are TGTGCCATCGGAGGGCGGGATGCAGATACGCAGTATTTT. The chain employs TRBV10-3 and TRBJ2-3, with D possibly being TRBD2 (6 bases). The CDR3 runs 13 residues. Trimming pared 8 bases from V and 4 bases from J, leaving 13 bases between. Germline lookup yields CDR1 ENHRY and CDR2 SYGVKD.

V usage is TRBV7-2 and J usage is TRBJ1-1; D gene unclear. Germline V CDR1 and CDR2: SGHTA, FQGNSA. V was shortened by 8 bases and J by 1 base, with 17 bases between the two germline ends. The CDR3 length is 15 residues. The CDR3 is CASYPQGRANTEAFF. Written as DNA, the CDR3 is TGTGCCAGCTACCCCCAAGGGCGGGCGAACACTGAAGCTTTCTTT.

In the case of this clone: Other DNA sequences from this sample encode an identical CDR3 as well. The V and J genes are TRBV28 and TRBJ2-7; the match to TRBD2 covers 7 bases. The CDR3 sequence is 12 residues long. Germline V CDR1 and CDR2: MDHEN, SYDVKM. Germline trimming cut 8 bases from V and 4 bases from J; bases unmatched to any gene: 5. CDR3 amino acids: CASSGGGYEQYF. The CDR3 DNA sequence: TGTGCCAGCTCCGGGGGAGGGTACGAGCAGTACTTC.

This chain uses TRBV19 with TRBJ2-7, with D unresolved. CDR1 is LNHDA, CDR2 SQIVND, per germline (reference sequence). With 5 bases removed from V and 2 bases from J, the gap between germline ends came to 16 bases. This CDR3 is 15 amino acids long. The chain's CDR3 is CASSSRAMNPYEQYF. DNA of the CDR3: TGTGCCAGTAGTTCTCGGGCTATGAACCCCTACGAGCAGTACTTC.